The next 28 T cell receptor beta chains were all read from a single sample in a study of blood T cell repertoires in COVID-19. Assay: immunoSEQ multiplex PCR; the TCRdb copy retains only in-frame clones and omits some. The data show 100,000 to 150,000 clones, 83% seen once. Sequenced sample: peripheral blood. The receptors here all came from a man of 80 years or more with active or convalescent COVID-19.

This chain connects TRBV10-3 to TRBJ2-1; 8 bases fit TRBD2. CDR3 size: 16 residues. CDR1 is ENHRY, CDR2 SYGVKD, per germline. J lost 2 bases, V lost 0 bases, and 3 bases had no gene match. The CDR3 DNA reads as TGTGCCATCAGTGAGTCGGGCGGGGGGACCTACAATGAGCAGTTCTTC. Translated: CAISESGGGTYNEQFF.

V and J are TRBV23-1 and TRBJ2-7; the D is unclear. TRBV23-1 is identified as an open reading frame with a role that is uncertain. CDR3 length: 16 residues. Trimming took 0 bases from V and 0 from J, leaving 12 bases between them. CDR3: CASSQSSQTRSYEQYF. The CDR3 DNA reads TGCGCCAGCAGTCAATCGAGCCAGACTCGCTCCTACGAGCAGTACTTC.

The chain recombines TRBV2 with TRBJ2-4; TRBD1 aligns across 7 bases. Germline loops: CDR1 SNHLY, CDR2 FYNNEI. CDR3 length: 14 residues. V was clipped by 6 bases and J by 4 bases; unmatched bases: 6. In nucleotides, the CDR3 is TGTGCCAGCAGCAGAATGGGACAGAAAAACATTCAGTACTTC. This codes for CASSRMGQKNIQYF.

The chain carries TRBV4-3 and TRBJ2-2; TRBD1 aligns across 10 bases. The CDR3 sequence is 17 residues long. With V trimmed by 0 bases and J by 5 bases, 6 bases remained unmatched. The germline V gene encodes CDR1 LGHNA and CDR2 YSLEER. The CDR3 DNA is TGCGCCAGCAGCCAAGAATACCGACAGGGGGCTACCGGGGAGCTGTTTTTT. Encoded protein: CASSQEYRQGATGELFF.

This clone was picked up one time. This rearrangement joins TRBV7-3 to TRBJ2-5; possible D gene TRBD2, 6 bases. This CDR3 spans 15 amino acids. The V gene lost 4 bases and the J gene lost 3 bases, with 15 bases spanning the gap. Germline values: CDR1 SGHTA, CDR2 FQGTGA. The CDR3 spells CASSSTGLPEETQYF. DNA of the CDR3: TGTGCCAGCAGCTCAACGGGACTCCCAGAAGAGACCCAGTACTTC.

In the case of this clone: Other nucleotide sequences in the sample specify the same CDR3. The CDR3, as DNA: TGTGCCACCAGCAGAGACAGGGGCTATGGCTACACCTTC. It encodes CATSRDRGYGYTF. The chain joins TRBV15 to TRBJ1-2; TRBD1 is a possible D gene (6 bases). V gave up 0 bases and J gave up 4 bases, with 6 bases separating them. The CDR3 sequence is 13 residues long. CDR1 and CDR2 from the germline V gene are LNHNV and YYDKDF (reference sequence).

This clone was detected once. The chain is built from TRBV13 and TRBJ2-1; 9 positions agree with TRBD1. The germline V gene has CDR1 PRHDT and CDR2 FYEKMQ (reference sequence). CDR3 length equals 15 residues. The V gene end was trimmed by 5 bases and the J gene end by 9 bases; junction bases not matched to a gene: 11. The CDR3 region has the DNA TGTGCCAGCAGCCACCCGGGACAGGGTAGTATTGAGCAGTTCTTC. This encodes CASSHPGQGSIEQFF.

This rearrangement joins TRBV29-1 to TRBJ2-2; 7 nucleotides match TRBD1. In germline, CDR1 is SQVTM, CDR2 ANQGSEA. There are 14 residues in the CDR3. With V trimmed by 7 bases and J by 6 bases, 11 bases remained unmatched. The CDR3 loop is CSAKRTGAAGELFF. The DNA for the CDR3 is TGCAGCGCGAAACGGACAGGAGCGGCCGGGGAGCTGTTTTTT.

The chain links TRBV7-8 to TRBJ2-7, with D perhaps TRBD1 (6 bases). The V end lost 0 bases, the J end lost 7 bases, and 16 bases lay between the germline ends. CDR3 length: 15 amino acids. Germline lookup yields CDR1 SGHVS and CDR2 FQNEAQ. The CDR3 DNA is TGTGCCAGCAGCTTAGCTAGACGGGACACAGTAGAGCAGTACTTC. Amino acids: CASSLARRDTVEQYF.

This clone was seen only once. The chain is built from TRBV10-1 and TRBJ2-7; D perhaps matches TRBD2 (5 bases). Trimming took 0 bases from V and 0 from J, leaving 12 bases between them. The CDR3 totals 16 residues. Germline-derived CDR1 and CDR2 are WNHNN and SYGVQD (reference sequence). CDR3 loop: CASSESTGKSSYEQYF. The CDR3 bases are TGCGCCAGCAGTGAGTCGACGGGGAAGAGCTCCTACGAGCAGTACTTC.

The chain couples TRBV6-5 to TRBJ2-6; D possibly corresponds to TRBD1 (6 bases). V lost 5 bases to trimming and J lost 8 bases, with 10 bases between them. Germline loops: CDR1 MNHEY, CDR2 SVGAGI. The length of the CDR3 is 13 residues. CDR3 sequence reads: CASSPQGSNVLTF. CDR3 bases: TGTGCCAGCAGTCCACAGGGTTCCAACGTCCTGACTTTC.

The CDR3 region has the DNA TGTGCCAGCAGTAGAACAGCCAGCTTGCCCCAGCATTTT. Translation gives CASSRTASLPQHF. The V and J genes are TRBV12-3 or TRBV12-4 and TRBJ1-5; D gene uncertain. This CDR3 has 13 residues. Between the trimmed V and J ends, which lost 5 bases and 9 bases, there was a span of 14 bases.

This rearrangement joins TRBV7-3 to TRBJ1-2; D is uncertain. CDR3 length: 14 amino acids. CDR1 SGHTA and CDR2 FQGTGA come from the germline V gene. The ends were cut back, 5 bases at V and 6 bases at J, with 16 bases in the middle. CDR3 protein: CASSQMAGPHGYTF. DNA for the CDR3: TGTGCCAGCAGCCAAATGGCGGGCCCCCATGGCTACACCTTC.

The CDR3 spells CASSMAGRDSEQFF. CDR3 coding DNA: TGTGCCAGCAGCATGGCGGGCAGGGATAGTGAGCAGTTCTTC. The genes are TRBV5-6 and TRBJ2-1, with D perhaps matching TRBD1 or TRBD2 (5 bases each). CDR3 length: 14 residues. Trimming left V 4 bases short and J 9 bases short, with 17 bases between. The V gene's germline CDR1 is SGHDT and CDR2 YYEEEE. The whole variable domain, remainder taken from reference TRBV5-6 and TRBJ2-1, is DAGVTQSPTHLIKTRGQQVTLRCSPKSGHDTVSWYQQALGQGPQFIFQYYEEEERQRGNFPDRFSGHQFPNYSSELNVNALLLGDSALYLCASSMAGRDSEQFFGPGTRLTVL.

This sequence joins TRBV3-1 (or the pseudogene TRBV3-2) and TRBJ1-5; tentatively, D is TRBD1 (5 bases). Trimming took off 10 bases at V and 0 bases at J, with 16 bases between the two ends. This CDR3 has 15 amino acids. Germline-derived CDR1 and CDR2 are LGHDT and YNNKEL (reference sequence). CDR3 nucleotide sequence: TGTGCCACGAATACTGAGGGACTTAGCAATCAGCCCCAGCATTTT. This sequence encodes CATNTEGLSNQPQHF.

V usage is TRBV10-3 and J usage is TRBJ2-7, with a tentative D call TRBD2 (5 bases). Germline V lookup: CDR1 ENHRY, CDR2 SYGVKD. The germline V and J ends were trimmed by 0 bases and 3 bases, with 9 bases remaining between them. This CDR3 contains 14 residues. CDR3 DNA sequence: TGTGCCATCAGTGAGTCCGGAGGAGTCTACGAGCAGTACTTC. It is translated as CAISESGGVYEQYF.

CDR3 bases: TGTGCCAGCAGTGACAGGGAAGCTTTCTTT. Amino acids: CASSDREAFF. This chain links TRBV2 with TRBJ1-1, with D hard to call. Germline assignment: CDR1 SNHLY and CDR2 FYNNEI. The CDR3 length is 10 residues. Trimming removed 3 bases at V and 8 bases at J, with 4 bases between.

This clone was seen a handful of times. This sequence joins TRBV19 and TRBJ1-3; D unclear. Germline CDR1 is LNHDA and CDR2 is SQIVND (reference sequence). There are 13 residues in the CDR3. V dropped 1 base and J dropped 4 bases, with 5 bases sitting between them. The CDR3 nucleotides read TGTGCCAGTAGTATAGGCAGGGGAAACACCATATATTTT. Its protein product is CASSIGRGNTIYF.

This clone has just a few counts. The chain recombines TRBV5-1 with TRBJ2-7, with D possibly being TRBD1 (5 bases). This CDR3 contains 14 residues. The germline gives CDR1 SGHRS, CDR2 YFSETQ. Between the trimmed V and J ends, which lost 4 bases and 0 bases, there was a span of 11 bases. CDR3 loop: CASSTGESSYEQYF. The CDR3 DNA reads TGCGCCAGCAGCACAGGAGAGAGCTCCTACGAGCAGTACTTC.

This clone was recorded only once. The rearrangement joins TRBV2 to TRBJ1-6; tentative D call: TRBD1 (6 bases). This CDR3 contains 15 residues. Trimming took 3 bases from V and 7 from J, leaving 13 bases between them. Germline CDR1 is SNHLY and CDR2 is FYNNEI. The CDR3 sequence is CASSDGTGRNSPLHF. The CDR3 nucleotides read TGTGCCAGCAGTGACGGAACAGGGAGAAATTCACCCCTCCACTTT.

V and J are TRBV10-3 and TRBJ2-5; 11 nucleotides agree with TRBD1. The CDR3 loop spans 15 amino acids. Germline CDR1 ENHRY, CDR2 SYGVKD. With 2 bases clipped from V and 1 base from J, the junction kept 0 bases outside the gene matches. The CDR3 DNA sequence: TGTGCCATCAGTGAGGGACAGGGGGCCCAAGAGACCCAGTACTTC. Translation gives CAISEGQGAQETQYF.

The chain is built from TRBV10-3 and TRBJ1-6, with 7 bases aligning to TRBD1. The CDR3 length is 15 residues. V shed 6 bases and J 8 bases; nucleotides not matched to a gene: 10. The germline V gene has CDR1 ENHRY and CDR2 SYGVKD. CDR3 amino acids: CAISITGEWDSPLHF. In DNA, the CDR3 is TGTGCCATCAGCATCACAGGGGAGTGGGATTCACCCCTCCACTTT.

The rearrangement uses TRBV3-1 (or the pseudogene TRBV3-2) and TRBJ1-6; TRBD1 is a possible D gene (6 bases). V lost 3 bases and J 13 bases, leaving 16 bases between the germline ends. The CDR3 runs to 14 residues. Germline assignment: CDR1 LGHDT and CDR2 YNNKEL (reference sequence). The CDR3 coding sequence is TGTGCCAGCAGCCAGGCAGGGGAAGGCCTCCCCCTCCACTTT. Its protein is CASSQAGEGLPLHF.

This chain uses TRBV19 with TRBJ1-2; possibly TRBD1 for D (6 bases). The CDR3 is made up of 21 amino acids. Germline CDR1 and CDR2: LNHDA and SQIVND (reference sequence). V was clipped by 1 base and J by 4 bases, with 31 bases between them. CDR3: CASSIGSSNSLNRAPFYGYTF. Written as DNA, the CDR3 is TGTGCCAGTAGTATAGGGTCCTCCAACTCCTTAAACAGGGCCCCTTTCTATGGCTACACCTTC.

This chain links TRBV6-5 with TRBJ2-5; 8 nucleotides agree with TRBD2. Germline V gene sequence: CDR1 MNHEY, CDR2 SVGAGI. Trimming at V came to 9 bases and at J to 4 bases, leaving 7 bases not matched to a gene. This CDR3 spans 13 amino acids. CDR3 sequence reads: CASAGGAGETQYF. For the CDR3, the DNA is TGTGCCAGTGCCGGGGGGGCGGGAGAGACCCAGTACTTC.

The chain is built from TRBV7-3 and TRBJ2-5, with 7 bases identical to TRBD2. The germline V gene has CDR1 SGHTA and CDR2 FQGTGA. The CDR3 spans 15 residues. V was pared by 6 bases and J by 2 bases, with 9 bases of the junction left unmatched. CDR3 in DNA: TGTGCCAGCAGTCCCGGGGGGAAGGGACAAGAGACCCAGTACTTC. Its translation: CASSPGGKGQETQYF.

The chain has TRBV7-3 and TRBJ2-7, with 7 bases identical to TRBD1. Germline CDR1 SGHTA, CDR2 FQGTGA. Trimming at V came to 5 bases and at J to 1 base, leaving 5 bases not matched to a gene. This CDR3 region has 14 residues. The CDR3 here is CASSTGQASYEQYF. DNA of the CDR3: TGTGCCAGCAGCACCGGACAGGCATCCTACGAGCAGTACTTC.

V and J are TRBV9 and TRBJ2-7; TRBD1 agrees at 9 bases. There are 16 residues in the CDR3. V lost 0 bases, J lost 5 bases, and 9 bases stayed unmatched. CDR1 and CDR2 from the germline V gene are SGDLS and YYNGEE. CDR3 DNA: TGTGCCAGCAGCGTAGCCGGCGGGACAGGGCAAAACGAGCAGTACTTC. It is translated as CASSVAGGTGQNEQYF.